This T cell receptor beta chain was documented in a study of T cells in Graves' hyperthyroidism and ophthalmopathy. RNA transcripts provided the source from which TCR beta CDR3 regions were amplified. The TCR CDR3 first-round RT-PCR relied on the HTBI primer set. TCRdb re-called the multiplex PCR reads through MiXCR, storing one row per CDR3 protein. The data hold about 53,000 distinct CDR3 sequences, with roughly 49% observed a single time. Whole-study results and caveats: Model output signaled ophthalmopathy a median around 6.9 months ahead of onset.

The study left out patients who had uncontrolled infection, other autoimmune disease, pregnancy or lactation. The V gene's germline CDR1 is DFQATT and CDR2 SNEGSKA (reference sequence). With 3 bases clipped from V and 0 bases from J, the junction kept 5 bases outside the gene matches. CDR3 size: 16 residues. Ten or more counts support this clonotype. Antigen: not known. Sample: blood. This receptor was obtained from a woman in her 30s with Graves' ophthalmopathy. The chain uses TRBV20-1 and TRBJ2-2; 9 bases fit TRBD2. CDR3 region: CSASLGGRANTGELFF. The DNA for the CDR3 is TGCAGTGCTAGTTTGGGCGGGAGGGCGAACACCGGGGAGCTGTTTTTT.